This T cell receptor (beta chain) was identified in a study of human T cells and chemical hapten exposure. Overall study context: Recorded diagnoses among the mostly female patients were alopecia areata, totalis or universalis. Study-level results: Patch test score rose with PT1 expanded TCRs, significant at 8, 16, 32, not 4. Expanded TCRs created a significantly greater count of big CDR3 similarity clusters than controls did.

This clonotype has ten or more counts. What it recognizes is unknown. V gave up 5 bases and J gave up 6 bases; unmatched junction bases: 16. CDR3 length: 16 residues. Germline V gene lookup returns CDR1 SQVTM and CDR2 ANQGSEA. As for time point: patch test 1, 2 weeks after DPC sensitization. Treatment specified: therapeutic diphenylcyclopropenone sensitization with weekly scalp DPC. TCRdb passed the RACE reads through MiXCR, listing each CDR3 protein once. The sample has 40,000 to 60,000 distinct CDR3 sequences, roughly 9.5% seen once. The clonotype comes from a woman in her 50s with alopecia areata. Some clones in this sample may be carry-over from other donors' samples. The specimen was whole blood, collected in connection with sensitization to the hapten diphenylcyclopropenone (DPC). The chain links TRBV29-1 to TRBJ2-1, with 7 positions matching TRBD2. CDR3 protein: CSVLGGGGSPRNEQFF. The CDR3 coding sequence is TGCAGCGTTCTGGGCGGGGGTGGGAGTCCCCGCAATGAGCAGTTCTTC.